The clone carrying this T cell receptor beta chain was recorded at least ten times. CDR3 length: 14 amino acids. Trimming took 8 bases from V and 6 from J, leaving 17 bases between them. Germline loops: CDR1 MDHEN, CDR2 SYDVKM. The source of the sample is a study of memory CD4+ T cells and cytomegalovirus serostatus. Single viable CD3+CD4+CD8-CD45RO+ cells were sorted as the memory CD4+ T cells. Serostatus was set by detecting CMV pp150, pp28, p38, p52 IgG. As originally analysed: After removing out-of-frame reads, 2 million to 2.5 million distinct TCRbeta sequences remained. Sequenced by immunoSEQ multiplex PCR; TCRdb stores in-frame clones only, minus some. Clone size and V and J calls were adopted from that table, with D and trimming inferred from the DNA. The profile shows 64,000 or so clones, about 74% of them singletons.

The receptor comes from an adult in good health and CMV-seronegative. The sequenced material came from memory CD4+ T cells from blood. The genes are TRBV28 and TRBJ2-1, with a possible D match to TRBD1 (5 bases). CDR3 protein: CASGIQGRGNEQFF. In nucleotides, the CDR3 is TGTGCCAGCGGGATTCAGGGAAGGGGCAATGAGCAGTTCTTC.